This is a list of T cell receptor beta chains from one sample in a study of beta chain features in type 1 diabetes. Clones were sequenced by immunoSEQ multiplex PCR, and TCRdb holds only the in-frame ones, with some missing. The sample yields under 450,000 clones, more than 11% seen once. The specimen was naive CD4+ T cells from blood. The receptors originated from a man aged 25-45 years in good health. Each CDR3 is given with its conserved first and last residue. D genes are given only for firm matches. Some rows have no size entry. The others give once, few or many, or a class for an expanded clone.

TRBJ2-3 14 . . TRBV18 CASSPLGGRDTQYF TGTGCCAGCTCACCCCTTGGGGGCAGAGATACGCAGTATTTT
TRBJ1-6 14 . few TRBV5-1 CASSLEGPNSPLHF TGCGCCAGCAGCTTGGAGGGGCCTAATTCACCCCTCCACTTT
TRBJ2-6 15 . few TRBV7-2 CASSLAVGGANVLTF TGTGCCAGCAGCTTAGCGGTGGGTGGGGCCAACGTCCTGACTTTC
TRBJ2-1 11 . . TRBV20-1 CSALAGDEQFF TGCAGTGCTTTAGCAGGCGATGAGCAGTTCTTC
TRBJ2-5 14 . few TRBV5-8 CASSFGQGRETQYF TGTGCCAGCAGCTTTGGGCAGGGACGCGAGACCCAGTACTTC
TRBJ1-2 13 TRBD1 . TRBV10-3 CAISSDRGHGYTF TGTGCCATCAGTTCGGACAGGGGGCATGGCTACACCTTC
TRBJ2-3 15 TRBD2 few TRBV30 CAWSPALAGADTQYF TGTGCCTGGAGCCCCGCTCTTGCGGGGGCAGATACGCAGTATTTT
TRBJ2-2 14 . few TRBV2 CASSLLGNTGELFF TGTGCCAGCAGCTTACTAGGGAACACCGGGGAGCTGTTTTTT
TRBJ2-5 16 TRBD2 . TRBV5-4 CASSQLLAGGEETQYF TGTGCCAGCAGCCAGCTCCTAGCGGGGGGGGAAGAGACCCAGTACTTC
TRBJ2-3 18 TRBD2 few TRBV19 CASSIDGASGRAADTQYF TGTGCCAGTAGTATAGATGGAGCTAGCGGGAGGGCTGCAGATACGCAGTATTTT
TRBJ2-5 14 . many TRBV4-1 CASSQGLARETQYF TGCGCCAGCAGCCAAGGGCTAGCGCGCGAGACCCAGTACTTC
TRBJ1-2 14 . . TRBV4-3 CASSQATAYYGYTF TGCGCCAGCAGCCAAGCGACAGCCTACTATGGCTACACCTTC
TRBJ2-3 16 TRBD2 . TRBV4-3 CASSLAGGFDKDTQYF TGCGCCAGCAGCCTAGCGGGAGGGTTTGATAAAGATACGCAGTATTTT
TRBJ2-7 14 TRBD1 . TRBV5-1 CASSLTQGAYEQYF TGCGCCAGCAGCTTGACACAGGGGGCCTACGAGCAGTACTTC
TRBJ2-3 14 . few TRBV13 CASSSSSLWDTQYF TGTGCCAGCAGCTCCTCCTCGTTATGGGATACGCAGTATTTT
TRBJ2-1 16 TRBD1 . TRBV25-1 CACSPQDRAYYNEQFF TGTGCCTGCAGCCCCCAGGACAGGGCATACTACAATGAGCAGTTCTTC
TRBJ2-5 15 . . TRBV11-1 CASSSSGGVRETQYF TGTGCCAGCAGCTCCAGTGGAGGAGTTCGAGAGACCCAGTACTTC
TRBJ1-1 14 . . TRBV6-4 CASSDSIWGTEAFF TGTGCCAGCAGTGACTCGATATGGGGGACTGAAGCTTTCTTT
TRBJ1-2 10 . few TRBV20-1 CSASSVSYTF TGCAGTGCTAGCAGTGTTAGCTACACCTTC
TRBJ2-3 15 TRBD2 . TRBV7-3 CASSGAGGGIDTQYF TGTGCCAGCTCAGGAGCGGGAGGCGGGATAGATACGCAGTATTTT
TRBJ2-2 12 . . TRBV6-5 CASGGYTGELFF TGTGCCAGCGGGGGGTACACCGGGGAGCTGTTTTTT
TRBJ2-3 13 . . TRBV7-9 CASSFRGTDTQYF TGTGCCAGCAGCTTCCGGGGCACAGATACGCAGTATTTT
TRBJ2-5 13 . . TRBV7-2 CASSSLWGETQYF TGTGCCAGCAGCTCTCTCTGGGGGGAGACCCAGTACTTC
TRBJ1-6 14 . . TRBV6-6 CASSYSDGGSPLHF TGTGCCAGCAGTTACTCGGACGGCGGCTCACCCCTCCACTTT
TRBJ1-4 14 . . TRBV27 CASSLGTGSEKLFF TGTGCCAGCAGTTTGGGGACGGGGAGTGAAAAACTGTTTTTT
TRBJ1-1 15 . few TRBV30 CAWSTGTYMNTEAFF TGTGCCTGGAGTACCGGGACATATATGAACACTGAAGCTTTCTTT
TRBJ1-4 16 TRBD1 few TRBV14 CASSRGGRGRVEKLFF TGTGCCAGCAGCCGAGGTGGCAGGGGGCGCGTTGAAAAACTGTTTTTT
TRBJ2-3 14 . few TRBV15 CATSRGVSTDTQYF TGTGCCACCAGCAGAGGGGTCAGCACAGATACGCAGTATTTT
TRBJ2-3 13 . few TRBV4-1 CASSQDPKDTQYF TGCGCCAGCAGCCAAGACCCTAAGGATACGCAGTATTTT
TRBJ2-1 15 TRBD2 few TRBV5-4 CASSFSTGGYNEQFF TGTGCCAGCAGCTTTTCGACGGGGGGATACAATGAGCAGTTCTTC
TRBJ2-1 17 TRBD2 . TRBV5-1 CASSLGASGPTYNEQFF TGCGCCAGCAGCTTGGGGGCTAGCGGGCCAACCTACAATGAGCAGTTCTTC
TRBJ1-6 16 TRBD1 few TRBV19 CASKDREGANDSPLHF TGTGCCAGCAAAGACAGGGAGGGGGCTAATGATTCACCCCTCCACTTT